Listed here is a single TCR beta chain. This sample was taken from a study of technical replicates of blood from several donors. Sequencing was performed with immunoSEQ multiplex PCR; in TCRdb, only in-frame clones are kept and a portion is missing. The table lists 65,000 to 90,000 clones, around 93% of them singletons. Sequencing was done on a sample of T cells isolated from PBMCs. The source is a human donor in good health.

CDR3 nucleotides: TGTGCCAGCAGCGTAGGGAGTTCCCCTTACGAGCAGTACTTC. As protein: CASSVGSSPYEQYF. The chain is built from TRBV9 and TRBJ2-7; no clear D gene. Trimming shortened V by 0 bases and J by 4 bases, and 11 bases separated the two germline ends. Per germline, CDR1 SGDLS and CDR2 YYNGEE. This CDR3 has 14 amino acids.